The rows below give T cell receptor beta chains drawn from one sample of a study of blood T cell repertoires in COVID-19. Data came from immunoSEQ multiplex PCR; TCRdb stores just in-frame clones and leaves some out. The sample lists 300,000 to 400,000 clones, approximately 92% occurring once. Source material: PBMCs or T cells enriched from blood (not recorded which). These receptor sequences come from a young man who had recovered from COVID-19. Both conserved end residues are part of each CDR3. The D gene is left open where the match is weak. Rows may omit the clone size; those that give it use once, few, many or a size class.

CDR3: CASSLQVWQEAFF
DNA: TGTGCCAGCAGTTTACAGGTCTGGCAAGAAGCTTTCTTT
size: -
D: -
V: TRBV12-3/TRBV12-4
J: TRBJ1-1

CDR3: CASSIGTGMDTEAFF
DNA: TGCGCCAGCAGCATTGGGACAGGGATGGACACTGAAGCTTTCTTT
size: -
D: TRBD1
V: TRBV5-1
J: TRBJ1-1

CDR3: CASSDSREQFF
DNA: TGTGCCAGTAGCGATTCGAGAGAGCAGTTCTTC
size: -
D: -
V: TRBV19
J: TRBJ2-1

CDR3: CASSYGQIYEQYF
DNA: TGTGCCAGCAGTTACGGTCAGATCTACGAGCAGTACTTC
size: -
D: -
V: TRBV6-5
J: TRBJ2-7

CDR3: CASSKTSGRYIGELFF
DNA: TGTGCCAGCAGCAAGACTAGCGGGAGGTATATCGGGGAGCTGTTTTTT
size: once
D: TRBD2
V: TRBV3-1/TRBV3-2
J: TRBJ2-2

CDR3: CASNGLAGNEQFF
DNA: TGTGCCAGCAACGGACTAGCGGGCAATGAGCAGTTCTTC
size: -
D: TRBD2
V: TRBV27
J: TRBJ2-1

CDR3: CASSPQPGEQYEQYF
DNA: TGTGCCAGCTCCCCACAACCGGGGGAACAATACGAGCAGTACTTC
size: -
D: -
V: TRBV18
J: TRBJ2-7

CDR3: CASTPGGTPPGELFF
DNA: TGTGCCAGCACCCCCGGGGGGACCCCGCCCGGGGAGCTGTTTTTT
size: -
D: TRBD2
V: TRBV9
J: TRBJ2-2

CDR3: CASIRGSATEAFF
DNA: TGTGCCAGCATCCGGGGGTCGGCCACTGAAGCTTTCTTT
size: -
D: -
V: TRBV28
J: TRBJ1-1

CDR3: CASSLGTVLTDTQYF
DNA: TGTGCCAGCAGCTTAGGGACAGTCCTTACAGATACGCAGTATTTT
size: -
D: TRBD1
V: TRBV5-5
J: TRBJ2-3

CDR3: CASSVEQNYGYTF
DNA: TGTGCCAGCAGCGTAGAACAGAACTATGGCTACACCTTC
size: -
D: -
V: TRBV9
J: TRBJ1-2

CDR3: CSAPTGGRDTEAFF
DNA: TGCAGCGCCCCGACAGGAGGAAGGGACACTGAAGCTTTCTTT
size: -
D: -
V: TRBV29-1
J: TRBJ1-1

CDR3: CASDFGLSNQPQHF
DNA: TGTGCCAGTGACTTTGGGTTGAGCAATCAGCCCCAGCATTTT
size: -
D: -
V: TRBV19
J: TRBJ1-5

CDR3: CARSSLVRNYGYTF
DNA: TGTGCCAGAAGCTCACTTGTGAGGAACTATGGCTACACCTTC
size: -
D: -
V: TRBV5-3
J: TRBJ1-2

CDR3: CATSRLAGGGGTDTQYF
DNA: TGTGCCACCAGCAGATTAGCGGGGGGCGGGGGGACAGATACGCAGTATTTT
size: once
D: TRBD2
V: TRBV15
J: TRBJ2-3

CDR3: CSVATGAIDAFF
DNA: TGCAGCGTAGCAACAGGGGCCATCGACGCTTTCTTT
size: -
D: TRBD1
V: TRBV29-1
J: TRBJ1-1

CDR3: CASGPGGGRGYTF
DNA: TGTGCCAGCGGACCGGGGGGGGGTCGTGGCTACACCTTC
size: -
D: -
V: TRBV7-8
J: TRBJ1-2

CDR3: CASALRQGARTEAFF
DNA: TGTGCCAGCGCCCTAAGACAGGGGGCAAGGACTGAAGCTTTCTTT
size: -
D: TRBD1
V: TRBV6-5
J: TRBJ1-1

CDR3: CASSQDRVIEQYF
DNA: TGCGCCAGCAGCCAAGACAGGGTAATCGAGCAGTACTTC
size: -
D: -
V: TRBV4-1
J: TRBJ2-7

CDR3: CASRKQGSAPETQYF
DNA: TGTGCCAGCAGAAAACAGGGCTCGGCACCAGAGACCCAGTACTTC
size: -
D: -
V: TRBV7-2
J: TRBJ2-5

CDR3: CASSYLQGGPEAFF
DNA: TGTGCCAGCAGTTACCTACAGGGGGGTCCTGAAGCTTTCTTT
size: -
D: TRBD1
V: TRBV6-5
J: TRBJ1-1

CDR3: CASSLPGTSGNYNEQFF
DNA: TGTGCCAGCAGCTTGCCGGGGACTAGCGGGAACTACAATGAGCAGTTCTTC
size: -
D: TRBD2
V: TRBV5-4
J: TRBJ2-1

CDR3: CASSLGFGTGQETQYF
DNA: TGTGCCAGCAGCTTAGGTTTCGGGACAGGCCAAGAGACCCAGTACTTC
size: -
D: TRBD1
V: TRBV7-2
J: TRBJ2-5

CDR3: CASSTTSRGLASNNEQFF
DNA: TGTGCCAGCAGCACCACCTCGAGAGGACTAGCCTCTAACAATGAGCAGTTCTTC
size: -
D: TRBD2
V: TRBV7-9
J: TRBJ2-1

CDR3: CAISGDISYNEQFF
DNA: TGTGCCATCAGTGGGGACATTTCCTACAATGAGCAGTTCTTC
size: -
D: -
V: TRBV10-3
J: TRBJ2-1

CDR3: CASSLLLGPGTSGLGELFF
DNA: TGTGCCAGCAGCCTCCTCTTAGGACCCGGGACTAGCGGCCTCGGGGAGCTGTTTTTT
size: -
D: TRBD2
V: TRBV7-9
J: TRBJ2-2